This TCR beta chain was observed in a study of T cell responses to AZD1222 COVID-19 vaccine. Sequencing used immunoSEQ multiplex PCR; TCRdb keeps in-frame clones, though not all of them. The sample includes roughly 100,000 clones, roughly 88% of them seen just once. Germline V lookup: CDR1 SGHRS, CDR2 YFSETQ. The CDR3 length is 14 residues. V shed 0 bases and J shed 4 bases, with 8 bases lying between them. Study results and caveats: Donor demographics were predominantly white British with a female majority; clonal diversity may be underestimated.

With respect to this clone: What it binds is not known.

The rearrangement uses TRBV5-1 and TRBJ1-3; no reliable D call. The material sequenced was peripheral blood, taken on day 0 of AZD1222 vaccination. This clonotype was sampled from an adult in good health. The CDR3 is CASSLARVGNTIYF. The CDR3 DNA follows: TGCGCCAGCAGCTTGGCACGGGTCGGAAACACCATATATTTT.